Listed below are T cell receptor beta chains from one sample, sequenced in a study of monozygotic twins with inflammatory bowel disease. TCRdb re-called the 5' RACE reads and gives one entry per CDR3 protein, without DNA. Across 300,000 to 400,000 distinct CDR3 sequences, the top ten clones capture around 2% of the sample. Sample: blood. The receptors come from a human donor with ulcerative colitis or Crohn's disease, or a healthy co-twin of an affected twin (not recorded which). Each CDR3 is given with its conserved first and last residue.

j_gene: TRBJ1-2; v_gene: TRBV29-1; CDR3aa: CSVSGQDYGYTF
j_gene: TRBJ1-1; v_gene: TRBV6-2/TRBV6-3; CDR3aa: CASSSRDRGLRNTEAFF
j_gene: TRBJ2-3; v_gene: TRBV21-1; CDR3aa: CASNPVGVDRDHEGASTDTQYF
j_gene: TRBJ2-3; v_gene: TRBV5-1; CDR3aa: CASRARAPGTDTQYF
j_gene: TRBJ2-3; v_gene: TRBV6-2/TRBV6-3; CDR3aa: CASARGKDTQYF
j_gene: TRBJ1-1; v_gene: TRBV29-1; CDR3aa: CSVAGVTEAFF
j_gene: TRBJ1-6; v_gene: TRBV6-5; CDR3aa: CASSSSEGQGANSPLHF
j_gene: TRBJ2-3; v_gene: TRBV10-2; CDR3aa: CASSAGLAGVDTQYF
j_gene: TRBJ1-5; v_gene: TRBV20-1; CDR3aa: CSATLTAREGPQHF
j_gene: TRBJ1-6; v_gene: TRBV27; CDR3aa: CASSLVSPEGGSPLHF
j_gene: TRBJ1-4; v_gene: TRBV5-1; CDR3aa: CASSPGTAYSEKLFF
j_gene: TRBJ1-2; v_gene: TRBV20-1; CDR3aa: CSASYRDRSYGYTF
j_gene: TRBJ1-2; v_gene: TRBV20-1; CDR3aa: CSARDQKDRGIGYGYTF
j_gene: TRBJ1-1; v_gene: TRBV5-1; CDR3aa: CASSIDSYTEAFF
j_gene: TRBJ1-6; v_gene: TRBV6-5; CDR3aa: CASSYIGRPLHF
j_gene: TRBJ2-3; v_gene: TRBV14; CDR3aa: CASSQRLGLWSTDTQYF
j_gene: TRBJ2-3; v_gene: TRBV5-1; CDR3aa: CASSSEGRGTADTQYF
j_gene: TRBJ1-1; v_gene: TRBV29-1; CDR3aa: CSVEKGANTEAFF
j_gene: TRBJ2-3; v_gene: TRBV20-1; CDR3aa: CSARVFGGPDTQYF
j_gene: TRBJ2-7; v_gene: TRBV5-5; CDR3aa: CASSLQGGLGEQYF
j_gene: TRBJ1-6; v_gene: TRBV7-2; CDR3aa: CASSANTGFPSPLHF
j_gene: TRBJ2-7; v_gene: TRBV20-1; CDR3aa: CSAREGQGAYEQYF
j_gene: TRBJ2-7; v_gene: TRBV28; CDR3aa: CASSLLGNIDDQYF
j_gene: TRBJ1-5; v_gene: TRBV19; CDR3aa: CASSGNLGNQPQHF
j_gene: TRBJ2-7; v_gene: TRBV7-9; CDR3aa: CASSGDQSYEQYF
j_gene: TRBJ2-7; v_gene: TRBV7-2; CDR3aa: CASSSPGLREQYF
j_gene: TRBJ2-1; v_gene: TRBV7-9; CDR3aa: CASSLLPGLGGDNEQFF
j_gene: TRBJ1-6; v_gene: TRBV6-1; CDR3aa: CASSAGGNSPLHF